This entry is about one T cell receptor (beta chain). The data derive from a study of control samples from healthy donors and cancer patients. In germline, CDR1 is MNHNY, CDR2 SVGAGI (reference sequence). CDR3 size: 14 residues. Trimming removed 7 bases at V and 0 bases at J, with 9 bases between. Produced via immunoSEQ multiplex PCR; TCRdb's table is partial and in-frame only. The sample gives 90,000 to 110,000 clones, about 80% of which show up once; roughly 13% is in the top ten. The sequence was collected from a woman aged 50 to 60 in good health. The sequenced sample was blood. The V call is TRBV6-6, the J call TRBJ2-2; a weak D match, TRBD1 (5 bases). The CDR3 loop reads CASNQGPNTGELFF. DNA of the CDR3: TGTGCCAGCAATCAGGGCCCGAACACCGGGGAGCTGTTTTTT.